This T cell receptor (beta chain) was sequenced during a study of glioma-infiltrating T cells after dendritic cell vaccination. Study-wide context: The vaccine used monocyte-derived dendritic cells pulsed overnight with autologous tumor lysate. Study-wide findings and caveats: Estimated pretreatment TIL content predicted outcome after dendritic cell vaccination.

Time point denoted: after dendritic cell vaccination, including at tumor progression/relapse. The data were produced by immunoSEQ multiplex PCR, yet TCRdb's version contains in-frame clones alone and is incomplete. The data hold 55,000 to 75,000 clones, with about four fifths observed a single time. About this clone: Its specificity is unknown.

V lost 0 bases, J lost 0 bases, and 8 bases lay in between. Germline CDR1 MGHDK, CDR2 SYGVNS. This CDR3 contains 16 residues. The sample was blood, taken after dendritic cell vaccination. The TCR originated in a human donor with glioblastoma. The rearrangement uses TRBV25-1 and TRBJ1-4, with D unresolved. DNA for the CDR3: TGTGCCAGCAGTGAATATGAGGGATCAACTAATGAAAAACTGTTTTTT. It encodes CASSEYEGSTNEKLFF.